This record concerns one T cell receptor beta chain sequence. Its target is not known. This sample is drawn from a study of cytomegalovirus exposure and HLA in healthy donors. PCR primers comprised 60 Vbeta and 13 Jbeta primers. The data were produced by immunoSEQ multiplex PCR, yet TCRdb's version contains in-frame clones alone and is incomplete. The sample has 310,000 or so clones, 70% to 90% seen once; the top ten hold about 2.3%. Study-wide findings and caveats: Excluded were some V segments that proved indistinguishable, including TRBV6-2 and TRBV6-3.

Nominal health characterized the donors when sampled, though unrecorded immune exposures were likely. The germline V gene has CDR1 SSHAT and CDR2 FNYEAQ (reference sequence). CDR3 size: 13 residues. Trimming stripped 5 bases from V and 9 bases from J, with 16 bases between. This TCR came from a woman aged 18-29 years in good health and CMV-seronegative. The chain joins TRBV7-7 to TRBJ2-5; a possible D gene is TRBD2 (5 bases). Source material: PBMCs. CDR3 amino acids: CASSAYGVFAQYF. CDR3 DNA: TGTGCCAGCAGCGCCTACGGGGTGTTTGCCCAGTACTTC. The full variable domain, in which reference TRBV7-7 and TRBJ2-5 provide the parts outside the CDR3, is GAGVSQSPRYKVTKRGQDVTLRCDPISSHATLYWYQQALGQGPEFLTYFNYEAQPDKSGLPSDRFSAERPEGSISTLTIQRTEQRDSAMYRCASSAYGVFAQYFGPGTRLLVL.